This TCR beta chain was captured in a study of shared clonotypes between healthy human individuals. The study, taken as a whole, reports: Relative to clonotypes present in all four donors, those not shared had lower generation probabilities. Clonotype sharing among donors was expected to depend on sequencing depth.

CD45RO negativity and positive selection for CCR7 defined naive CD8 cells, a population that excluded terminally differentiated effector memory CD45RA+ cells. The assay was run at deep level. Sorted-subset replicate PCRs used 150 to 200 ng of genomic DNA. This amount corresponded to about 30,000 T cell genomes. Here immunoSEQ multiplex PCR was the method, and the copy in TCRdb shows in-frame clones only, minus some. The data show around 600,000 clones, 85% to 95% seen once. A word on this clone: The antigen remains unidentified.

Sequencing input: naive CD8+ T cells sorted from blood. This clonotype was obtained from a woman aged 25-40 years in good health.

The chain's CDR3 is CASSEAWGNTEAFF. The CDR3, as DNA: TGTGCCAGCAGTGAAGCGTGGGGGAACACTGAAGCTTTCTTT. V and J are TRBV6-1 and TRBJ1-1; D is uncertain. The germline V gene encodes CDR1 MNHNS and CDR2 SASEGT. V lost 0 bases, J lost 1 base, and 6 bases lay in between. CDR3 length: 14 amino acids.